The next 2 T cell receptor beta chains were all read from a single sample in a study of blood T cells in healthy people across ages. Primers used in a second PCR of roughly 6 to 11 cycles were a sample-barcoded 5' primer and a J-beta primer mix. TCRdb re-called the 5' RACE reads with MiXCR, one entry per CDR3 protein. Of some 1.7 million distinct CDR3 sequences listed, 25% to 30% are singletons. The sample was blood. The source of these receptors is a woman aged 30 to 39 in good health.

Ten or more counts support this clonotype. The rearrangement uses TRBV20-1 and TRBJ2-6, with unresolved D. Trimming shortened V by 0 bases and J by 2 bases, and 8 bases separated the two germline ends. The CDR3 sequence is 15 residues long. Germline V gene data show CDR1 as DFQATT and CDR2 as SNEGSKA (reference sequence). The CDR3 loop is CSARDQTAGANVLTF. DNA of the CDR3: TGCAGTGCTAGAGATCAAACAGCTGGGGCCAACGTCCTGACTTTC.

The V call is TRBV20-1, the J call TRBJ1-5; possible D gene TRBD1, 6 bases. The length of the CDR3 is 14 residues. With 5 bases removed from V and 1 base from J, the gap between germline ends came to 12 bases. Germline-derived CDR1 and CDR2 are DFQATT and SNEGSKA (reference sequence). The CDR3 nucleotides read TGCAGTGCTTCGGACAGTGCGAGCAATCAGCCCCAGCATTTT. This gives the protein CSASDSASNQPQHF.